This passage covers 5 T cell receptor beta chains from one sample sequenced in a study of blood T cells in healthy people across ages. Sample-barcoded 5' priming and a J-beta primer mix drove a second PCR of roughly 6 to 12 cycles. Each CDR3 protein is one row after TCRdb ran MiXCR on the 5' RACE reads. Of hundreds of thousands of distinct CDR3 sequences listed, roughly 35% are singletons. Sequenced input: blood. These receptor sequences come from a man aged 18 to 30 in good health.

This clonotype was detected only a few times. The V and J genes are TRBV4-3 and TRBJ1-2; D call uncertain. The CDR3 is 14 amino acids. V dropped 4 bases and J dropped 3 bases, with 12 bases sitting between them. CDR1 and CDR2 (germline): LGHNA, YSLEER. This chain's CDR3 is CASSPRRRDYGYTF. CDR3 in DNA: TGCGCCAGCAGCCCCCGACGCCGGGACTATGGCTACACCTTC.

The genes are TRBV2 and TRBJ1-1; D perhaps matches TRBD1 (5 bases). Germline V lookup: CDR1 SNHLY, CDR2 FYNNEI. V shed 4 bases and J shed 4 bases, with 10 bases lying between them. The length of the CDR3 is 13 residues. Here the CDR3 DNA reads TGTGCCAGCAGTGGGGACTTGAGCACTGAAGCTTTCTTT. As protein: CASSGDLSTEAFF.

This clonotype was recorded only once. The chain combines TRBV6-5 with TRBJ1-1; TRBD1 is a possible D gene (5 bases). The CDR3 consists of 19 residues. Germline V lookup: CDR1 MNHEY, CDR2 SVGAGI. V was pared by 2 bases and J by 1 base, with 23 bases between. CDR3 sequence reads: CASSYPEIRDARENTEAFF. CDR3 DNA: TGTGCCAGCAGTTACCCCGAAATCCGGGACGCCAGAGAGAACACTGAAGCTTTCTTT.

This CDR3 reads CASSFGRARDTQYF. Written as DNA, the CDR3 is TGTGCCAGCAGCTTCGGACGGGCACGGGATACGCAGTATTTT. The rearrangement joins TRBV7-9 to TRBJ2-3; D unclear. The CDR3 sequence is 14 residues long. The V and J ends lost 3 bases and 6 bases respectively, with 13 bases between them. Germline V CDR1 and CDR2: SEHNR, FQNEAQ (reference sequence).

The chain combines TRBV7-8 with TRBJ2-5; no reliable D call. This CDR3 is 15 amino acids long. CDR1 is SGHVS, CDR2 FQNEAQ, per germline. With 1 base removed from V and 5 bases from J, the gap between germline ends came to 14 bases. CDR3 region: CASSLGGMALETQYF. The CDR3 DNA reads TGTGCCAGCAGCTTAGGGGGTATGGCTTTGGAGACCCAGTACTTC.